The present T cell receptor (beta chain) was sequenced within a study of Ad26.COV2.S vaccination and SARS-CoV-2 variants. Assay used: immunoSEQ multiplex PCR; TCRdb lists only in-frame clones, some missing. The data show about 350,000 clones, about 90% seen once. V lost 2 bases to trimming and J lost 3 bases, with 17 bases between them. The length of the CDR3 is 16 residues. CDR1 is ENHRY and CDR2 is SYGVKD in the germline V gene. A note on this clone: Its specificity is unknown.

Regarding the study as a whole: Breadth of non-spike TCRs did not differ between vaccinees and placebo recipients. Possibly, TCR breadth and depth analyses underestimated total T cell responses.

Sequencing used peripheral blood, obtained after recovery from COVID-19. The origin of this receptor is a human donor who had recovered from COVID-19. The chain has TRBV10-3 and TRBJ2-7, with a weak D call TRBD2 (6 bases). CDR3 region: CAISETPGGGIYEQYF. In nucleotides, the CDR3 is TGTGCCATCAGTGAGACCCCGGGTGGGGGGATCTACGAGCAGTACTTC.